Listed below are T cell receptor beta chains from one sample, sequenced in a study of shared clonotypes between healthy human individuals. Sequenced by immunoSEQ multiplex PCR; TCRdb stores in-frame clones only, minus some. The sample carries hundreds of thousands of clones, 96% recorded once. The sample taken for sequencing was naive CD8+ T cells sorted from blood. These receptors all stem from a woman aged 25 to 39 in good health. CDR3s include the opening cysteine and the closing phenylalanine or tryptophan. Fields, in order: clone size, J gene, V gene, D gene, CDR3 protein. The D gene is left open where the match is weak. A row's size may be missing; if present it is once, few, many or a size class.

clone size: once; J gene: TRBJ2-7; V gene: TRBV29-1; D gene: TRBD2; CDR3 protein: CSVRSGSSDEQYF
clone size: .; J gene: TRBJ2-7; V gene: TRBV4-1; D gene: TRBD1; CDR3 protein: CASSPTLFDRVGAEQYF
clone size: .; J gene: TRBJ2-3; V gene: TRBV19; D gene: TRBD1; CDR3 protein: CASSATGVLGTDTQYF
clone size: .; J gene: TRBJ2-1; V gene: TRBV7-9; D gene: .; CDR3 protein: CASSLGAREQFF
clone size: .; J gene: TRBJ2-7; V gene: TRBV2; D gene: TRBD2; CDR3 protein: CASSGQRGGSYEQYF
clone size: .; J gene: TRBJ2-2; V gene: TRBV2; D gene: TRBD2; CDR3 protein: CASTTGSPLAGGTNTGELFF
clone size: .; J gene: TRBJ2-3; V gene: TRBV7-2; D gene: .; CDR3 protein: CASSPDDPSSEGADTQYF
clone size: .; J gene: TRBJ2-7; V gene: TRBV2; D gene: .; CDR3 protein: CASIGGQGYEQYF
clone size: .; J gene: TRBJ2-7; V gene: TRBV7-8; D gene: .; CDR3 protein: CASSLGVEQYF
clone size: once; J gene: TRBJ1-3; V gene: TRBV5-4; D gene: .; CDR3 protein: CASSLDGLGNTIYF
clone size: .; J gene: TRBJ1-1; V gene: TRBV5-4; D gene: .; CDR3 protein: CASSWGVNTEAFF
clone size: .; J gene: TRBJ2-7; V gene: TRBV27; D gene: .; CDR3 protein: CASSLSYGSYEQYF
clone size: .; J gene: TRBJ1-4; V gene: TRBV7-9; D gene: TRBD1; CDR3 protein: CASSLGGTAPKMSNEKLFF
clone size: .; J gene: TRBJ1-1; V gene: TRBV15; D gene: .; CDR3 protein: CATSSLGGGNTEAFF
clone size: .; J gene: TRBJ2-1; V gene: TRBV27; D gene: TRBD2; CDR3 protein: CASRSGTSGSSYNEQFF
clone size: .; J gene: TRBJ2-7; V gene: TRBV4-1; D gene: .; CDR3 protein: CASSQRETYEQYF
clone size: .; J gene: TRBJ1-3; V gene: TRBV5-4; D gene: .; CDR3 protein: CASSYDTRRGNTIYF
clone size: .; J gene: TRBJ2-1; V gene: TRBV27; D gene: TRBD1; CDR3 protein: CASSFGQGLNEQFF
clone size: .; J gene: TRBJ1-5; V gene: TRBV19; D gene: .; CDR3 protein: CASSIHNQPQHF
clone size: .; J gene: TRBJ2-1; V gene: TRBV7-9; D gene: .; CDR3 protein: CASSLPSYNEQFF
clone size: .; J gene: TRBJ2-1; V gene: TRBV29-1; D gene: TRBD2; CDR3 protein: CSVVLAGGTKYAPYNEQFF
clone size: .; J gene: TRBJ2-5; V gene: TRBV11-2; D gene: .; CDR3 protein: CASSPPGHQETQYF
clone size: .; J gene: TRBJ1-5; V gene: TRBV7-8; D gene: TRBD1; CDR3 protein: CASSLNRQDRGMGPQHF
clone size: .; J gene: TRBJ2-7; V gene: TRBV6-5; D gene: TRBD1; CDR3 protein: CASTQGDEQYF
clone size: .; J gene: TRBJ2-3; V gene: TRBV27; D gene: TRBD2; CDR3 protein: CASSTLAGPTDTQYF
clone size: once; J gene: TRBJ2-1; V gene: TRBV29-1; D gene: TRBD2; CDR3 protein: CSVDASGRIEQFF
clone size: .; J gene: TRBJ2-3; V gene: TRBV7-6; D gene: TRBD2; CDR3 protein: CASSPRGLAGNVDTQYF
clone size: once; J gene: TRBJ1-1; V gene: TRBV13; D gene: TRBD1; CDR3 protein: CASSPDSRGLVNTEAFF
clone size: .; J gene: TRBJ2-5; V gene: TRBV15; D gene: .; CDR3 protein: CATSRIPGVTAQETQYF
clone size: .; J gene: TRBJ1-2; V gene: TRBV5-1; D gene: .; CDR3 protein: CASSSPSRQEHYGYTF
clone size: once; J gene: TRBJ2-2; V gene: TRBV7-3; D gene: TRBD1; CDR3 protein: CASSSRQGFPPGELFF
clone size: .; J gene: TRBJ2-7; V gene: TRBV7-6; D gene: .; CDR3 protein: CASSLADSITYEQYF
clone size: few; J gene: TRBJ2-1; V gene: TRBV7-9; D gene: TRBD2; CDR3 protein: CASSKTSGSVNEQFF
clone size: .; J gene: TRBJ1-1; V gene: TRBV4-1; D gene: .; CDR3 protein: CASSLTWGGSEAFF
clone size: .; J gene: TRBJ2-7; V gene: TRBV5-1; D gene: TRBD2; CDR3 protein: CASSPSGSYEQYF
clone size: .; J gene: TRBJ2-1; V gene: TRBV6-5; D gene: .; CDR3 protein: CASSYSIAGSYNEQFF
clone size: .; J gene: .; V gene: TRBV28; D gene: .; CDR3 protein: CASSSPSKYSYEQYF
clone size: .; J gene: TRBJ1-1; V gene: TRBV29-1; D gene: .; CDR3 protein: CSVRTPGDRNTEAFF
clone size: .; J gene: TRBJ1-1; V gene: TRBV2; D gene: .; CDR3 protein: CASSSTPNTEAFF
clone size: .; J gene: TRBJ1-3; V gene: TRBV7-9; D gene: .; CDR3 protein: CASSLAAEKTNTIYF
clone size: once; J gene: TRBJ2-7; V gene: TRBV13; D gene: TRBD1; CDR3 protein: CASSLSSIIQGAAQQYF
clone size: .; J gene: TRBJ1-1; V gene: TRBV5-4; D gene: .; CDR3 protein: CASSPGWAAATEAFF
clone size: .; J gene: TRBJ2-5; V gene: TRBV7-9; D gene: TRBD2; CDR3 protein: CASSPVAGGWATQYF
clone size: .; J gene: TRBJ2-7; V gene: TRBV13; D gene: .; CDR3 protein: CASSYDRDEQYF
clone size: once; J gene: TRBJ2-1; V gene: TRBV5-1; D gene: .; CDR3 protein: CASSLVGYTEQFF
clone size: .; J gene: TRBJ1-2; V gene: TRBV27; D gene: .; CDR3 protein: CASSLSGGYGYTF
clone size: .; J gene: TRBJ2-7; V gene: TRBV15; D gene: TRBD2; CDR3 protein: CATSREGLAGEPSYEQYF